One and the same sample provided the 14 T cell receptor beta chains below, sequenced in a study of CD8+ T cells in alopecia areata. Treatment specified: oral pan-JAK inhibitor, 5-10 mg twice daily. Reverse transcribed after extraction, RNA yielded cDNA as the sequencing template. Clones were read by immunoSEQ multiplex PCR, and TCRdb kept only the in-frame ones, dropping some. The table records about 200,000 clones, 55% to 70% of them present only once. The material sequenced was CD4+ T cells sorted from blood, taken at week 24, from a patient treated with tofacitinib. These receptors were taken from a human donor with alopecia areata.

The CDR3 coding sequence is TGTGCCAGCAGTCCCCGACTAGCGGGAGATGCCTATGAGCAGTTCTTC. This codes for CASSPRLAGDAYEQFF. The chain joins TRBV27 to TRBJ2-1; 12 bases map to TRBD2. The CDR3 covers 16 residues. The V segment lost 5 bases and the J segment 8 bases; nucleotides outside the gene matches: 10. The V gene's germline CDR1 is MNHEY and CDR2 SMNVEV (reference sequence).

The DNA of the CDR3 is TGCAGCGTTGAAGGACTAGCGGGGGGGCCAGGTAGGACGGATACGCAGTATTTT. Its protein is CSVEGLAGGPGRTDTQYF. The rearrangement uses TRBV29-1 and TRBJ2-3, with 14 bases that match TRBD2. Germline values: CDR1 SQVTM, CDR2 ANQGSEA. This CDR3 comprises 18 residues. J was trimmed by 6 bases and V by 1 base; bases with no gene match: 12.

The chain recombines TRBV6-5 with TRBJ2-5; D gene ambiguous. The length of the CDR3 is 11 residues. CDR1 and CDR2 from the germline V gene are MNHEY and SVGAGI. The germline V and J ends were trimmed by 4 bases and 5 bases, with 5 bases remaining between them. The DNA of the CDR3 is TGTGCCAGCAGTTCTTCTGAGACCCAGTACTTC. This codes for CASSSSETQYF.

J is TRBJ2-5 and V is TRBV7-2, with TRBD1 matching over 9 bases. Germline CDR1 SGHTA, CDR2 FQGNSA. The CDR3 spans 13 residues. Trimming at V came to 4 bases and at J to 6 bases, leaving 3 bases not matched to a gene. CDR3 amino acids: CASSSDRGQTQYF. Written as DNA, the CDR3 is TGTGCCAGCAGCTCGGACAGGGGTCAGACCCAGTACTTC.

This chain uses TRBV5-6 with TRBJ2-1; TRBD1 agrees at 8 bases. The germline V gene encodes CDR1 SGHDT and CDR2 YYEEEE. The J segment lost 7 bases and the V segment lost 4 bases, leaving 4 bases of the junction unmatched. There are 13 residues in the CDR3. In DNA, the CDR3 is TGTGCCAGCAGCGAGGACAGGGCTAATGAGCAGTTCTTC. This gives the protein CASSEDRANEQFF.

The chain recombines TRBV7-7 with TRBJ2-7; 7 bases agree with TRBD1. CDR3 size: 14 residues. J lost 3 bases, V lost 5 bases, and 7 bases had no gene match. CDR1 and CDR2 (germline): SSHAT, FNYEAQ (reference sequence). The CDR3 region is CASSQGVGDYEQYF. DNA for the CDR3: TGTGCCAGCAGCCAGGGGGTTGGGGACTACGAGCAGTACTTC.

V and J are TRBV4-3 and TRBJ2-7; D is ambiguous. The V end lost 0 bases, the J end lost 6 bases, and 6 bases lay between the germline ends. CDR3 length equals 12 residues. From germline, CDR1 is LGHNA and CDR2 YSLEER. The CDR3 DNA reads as TGCGCCAGCAGCCAAGAAGGCAGCGAGCAGTACTTC. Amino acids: CASSQEGSEQYF.

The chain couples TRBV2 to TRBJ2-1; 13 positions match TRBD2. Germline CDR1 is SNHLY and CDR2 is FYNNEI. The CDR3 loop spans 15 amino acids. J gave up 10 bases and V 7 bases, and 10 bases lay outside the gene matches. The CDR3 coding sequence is TGTGCCAGCAAAACAAGGACTAGCGGGAGCTTAGAGCAGTTCTTC. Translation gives CASKTRTSGSLEQFF. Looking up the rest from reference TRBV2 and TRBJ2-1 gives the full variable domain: EPEVTQTPSHQVTQMGQEVILRCVPISNHLYFYWYRQILGQKVEFLVSFYNNEISEKSEIFDDQFSVERPDGSNFTLKIRSTKLEDSAMYFCASKTRTSGSLEQFFGPGTRLTVL.

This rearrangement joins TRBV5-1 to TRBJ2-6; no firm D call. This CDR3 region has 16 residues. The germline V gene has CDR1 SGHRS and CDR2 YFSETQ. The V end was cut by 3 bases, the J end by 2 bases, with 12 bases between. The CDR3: CASSSTISAGANVLTF. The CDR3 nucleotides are TGCGCCAGCAGCTCTACTATTTCCGCTGGGGCCAACGTCCTGACTTTC.

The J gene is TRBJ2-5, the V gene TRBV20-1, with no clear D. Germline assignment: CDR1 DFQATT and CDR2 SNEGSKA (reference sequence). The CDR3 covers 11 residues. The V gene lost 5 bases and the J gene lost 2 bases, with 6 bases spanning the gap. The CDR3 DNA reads TGCAGTGCTCCCGTTCAAGAGACCCAGTACTTC. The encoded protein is CSAPVQETQYF.

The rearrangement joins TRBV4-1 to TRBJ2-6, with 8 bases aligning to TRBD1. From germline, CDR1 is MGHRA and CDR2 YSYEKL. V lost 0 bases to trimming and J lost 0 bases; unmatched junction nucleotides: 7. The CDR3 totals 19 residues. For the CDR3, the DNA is TGCGCCAGCAGCCAAGATCTAGGACAGGGTTTCTCTGGGGCCAACGTCCTGACTTTC. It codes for CASSQDLGQGFSGANVLTF.

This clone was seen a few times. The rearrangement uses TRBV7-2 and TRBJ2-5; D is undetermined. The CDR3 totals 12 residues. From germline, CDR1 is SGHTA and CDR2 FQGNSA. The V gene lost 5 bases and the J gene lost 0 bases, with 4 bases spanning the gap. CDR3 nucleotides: TGTGCCAGCAGCCGGTACCAAGAGACCCAGTACTTC. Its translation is CASSRYQETQYF.

The chain's CDR3 is CASSGGQHQETQYF. The CDR3 nucleotides are TGCGCCAGCAGCGGGGGACAGCACCAAGAGACCCAGTACTTC. The genes are TRBV5-1 and TRBJ2-5; 7 positions match TRBD1. CDR3 size: 14 residues. CDR1 is SGHRS, CDR2 YFSETQ, per germline. V trimming: 4 bases; J trimming: 0 bases; junction bases outside the gene matches: 3.

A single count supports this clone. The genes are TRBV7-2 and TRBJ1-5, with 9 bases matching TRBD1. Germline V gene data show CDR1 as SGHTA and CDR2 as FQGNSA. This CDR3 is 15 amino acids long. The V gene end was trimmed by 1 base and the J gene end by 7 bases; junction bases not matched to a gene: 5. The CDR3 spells CASSLEDRGGQPQHF. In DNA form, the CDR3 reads TGTGCCAGCAGCTTAGAGGACAGGGGTGGGCAGCCCCAGCATTTT.